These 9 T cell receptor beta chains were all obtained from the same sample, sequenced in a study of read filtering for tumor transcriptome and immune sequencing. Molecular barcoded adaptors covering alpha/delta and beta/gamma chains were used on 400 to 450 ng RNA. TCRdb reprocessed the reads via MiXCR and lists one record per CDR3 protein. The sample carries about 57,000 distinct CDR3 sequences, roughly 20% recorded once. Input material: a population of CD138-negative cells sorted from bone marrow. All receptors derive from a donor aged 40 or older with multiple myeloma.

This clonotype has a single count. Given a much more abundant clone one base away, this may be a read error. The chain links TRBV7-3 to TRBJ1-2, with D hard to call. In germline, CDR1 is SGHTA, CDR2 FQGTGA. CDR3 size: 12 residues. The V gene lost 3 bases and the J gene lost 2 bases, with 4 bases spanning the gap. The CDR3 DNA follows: TGTGCCAGCAGCTTGGGCAACTATGGCTACACCTTC. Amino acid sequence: CASSLGNYGYTF.

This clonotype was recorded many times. CDR3 protein: CSASDRSTELFF. CDR3 sequence (DNA): TGCAGTGCTTCTGACAGATCCACGGAGCTGTTTTTT. The chain is built from TRBV20-1 and TRBJ2-2; TRBD1 is a possible D gene (5 bases). This CDR3 comprises 12 residues. Germline CDR1 DFQATT, CDR2 SNEGSKA (reference sequence). The ends were cut back, 5 bases at V and 10 bases at J, with 14 bases in the middle.

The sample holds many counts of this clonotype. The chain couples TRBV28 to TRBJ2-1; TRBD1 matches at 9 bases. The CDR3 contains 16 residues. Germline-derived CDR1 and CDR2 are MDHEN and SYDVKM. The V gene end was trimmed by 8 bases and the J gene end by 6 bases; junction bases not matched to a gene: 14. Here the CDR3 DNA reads TGTGCCAGCGGAGTACCGGGACAGGGCCCTCCCAATGAGCAGTTCTTC. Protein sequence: CASGVPGQGPPNEQFF.

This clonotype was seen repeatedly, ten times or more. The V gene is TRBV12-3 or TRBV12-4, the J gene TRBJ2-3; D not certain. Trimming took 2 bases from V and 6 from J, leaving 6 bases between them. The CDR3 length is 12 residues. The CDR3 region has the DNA TGTGCCAGCAGTTTAATGCAGGATACGCAGTATTTT. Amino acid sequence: CASSLMQDTQYF.

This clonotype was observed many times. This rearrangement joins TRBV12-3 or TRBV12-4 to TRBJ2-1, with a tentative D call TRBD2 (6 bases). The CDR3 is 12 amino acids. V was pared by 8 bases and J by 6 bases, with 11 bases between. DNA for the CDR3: TGTGCCAGCCGGACGGAGGGCAATGAGCAGTTCTTC. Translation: CASRTEGNEQFF.

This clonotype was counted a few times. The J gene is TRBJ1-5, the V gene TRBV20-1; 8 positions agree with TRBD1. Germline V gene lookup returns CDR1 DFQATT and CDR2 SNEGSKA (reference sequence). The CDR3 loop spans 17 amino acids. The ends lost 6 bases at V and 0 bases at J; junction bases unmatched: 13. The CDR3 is CSAHGTGFGYSNQPQHF. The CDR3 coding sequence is TGCAGTGCCCACGGGACAGGCTTTGGATATAGCAATCAGCCCCAGCATTTT.

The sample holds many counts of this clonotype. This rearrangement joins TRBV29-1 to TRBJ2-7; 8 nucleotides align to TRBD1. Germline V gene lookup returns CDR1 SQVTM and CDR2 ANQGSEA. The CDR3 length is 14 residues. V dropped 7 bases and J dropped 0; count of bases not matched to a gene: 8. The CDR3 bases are TGCAGCGCTGGAGAAGGACAGGGCTCCTACGAGCAGTACTTC. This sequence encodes CSAGEGQGSYEQYF.

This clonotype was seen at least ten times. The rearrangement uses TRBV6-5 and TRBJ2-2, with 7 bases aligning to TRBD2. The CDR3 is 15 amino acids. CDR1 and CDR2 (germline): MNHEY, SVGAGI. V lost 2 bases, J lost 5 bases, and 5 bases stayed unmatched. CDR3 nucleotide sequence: TGTGCCAGCAGTTACGGGGGGGACCTAACCGGGGAGCTGTTTTTT. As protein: CASSYGGDLTGELFF.

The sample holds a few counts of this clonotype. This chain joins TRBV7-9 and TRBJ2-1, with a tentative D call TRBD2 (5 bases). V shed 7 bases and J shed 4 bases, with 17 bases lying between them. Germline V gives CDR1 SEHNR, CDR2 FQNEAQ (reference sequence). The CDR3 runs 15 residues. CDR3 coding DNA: TGTGCCAGCACCCACGCGGGTCCCCTTTACAATGAGCAGTTCTTC. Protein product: CASTHAGPLYNEQFF.